This entry concerns a single TCR beta chain. Its antigen is not yet known. No much larger clone exists at a distance of one base, and base qualities are not known. These data are taken from a study of blood T cell repertoires in COVID-19 (TCRdb year 2020). Looking at the study overall: The collaborator samples originated in the United States, Italy and Spain and spanned the acute and convalescent phases of COVID-19. The material from the prospective study consisted of cDNA or gDNA derived from T cells, B-cell-depleted T cells, or PBMCs. Subjects who had been exposed to COVID-19, were actively infected with it, or had recovered from it provided the deeply sampled blood TCRbeta repertoires that made up the dataset. The repertoires were released in a freely available public database intended as a resource for research on the immune response to SARS-CoV-2. The samples were drawn from two sources: the first 160 participants of the ongoing ImmuneRACE study, and 1,200 or so subjects contributed by 6 global collaborators. Nearly every sample came with metadata listing a de-identified subject ID, COVID-19 status, age in years and sex. Where HLA class I and class II types were available, the types were taken from metadata supplied by the sample provider, not from assay-based typing. Points the paper makes about the study in general: How much clinical and demographic metadata was included differed by source and by participant, and the metadata was provided uncurated.

The germline V gene (reference sequence) supplies CDR1 LGHDT and CDR2 YNNKEL. Inclusive of the bounding cysteine and phenylalanine, the CDR3 is 16 residues long. Kept here is only the CDR3 DNA, which spans 48 bases and is read in frame from base 1. V lost 3 bases and J lost 0 bases, and the count of bases not matched to a germline gene is 8. TCRbeta CDR3 regions were amplified from genomic DNA using the immunoSEQ Assay, a bias-controlled multiplex PCR. Per the authors' processing: The number of nucleated cells in each sample was estimated from the amplification of reference gene primers within the assay. To quantify the absolute abundance of each unique TCRbeta CDR3 rearrangement, sequence reads were collapsed and filtered. For each sample, productive Simpson clonality was calculated as the square root of Simpson's diversity index over productive rearrangements. Here the immuneACCESS table is served through TCRdb, limited to in-frame sequences with V and J called. Missing clones are a known gap in these copies; in checked studies unresolved V genes cover under half, and the rest lacks a known reason. Clone size and V and J calls were adopted from that table, with D and trimming inferred from the DNA. The table for this sample lists fewer than 250,000 clones; approximately 91% of them were counted only once. Of the sample, 2.5% to 3.5% is held by the ten largest clones.

Collaborating institutions collected whole blood in K2EDTA tubes following their own protocols. For TCRbeta analysis, collaborators shipped samples as frozen whole blood, isolated PBMCs, or DNA extracted from either of those sample types. Sequenced: peripheral blood. This sequence originates from a woman aged 55 to 70 with acute or convalescent COVID-19. The chain was built from TRBV3-1 (or the pseudogene TRBV3-2) and TRBJ2-7; TRBD1 matches 7 bases in the middle. The DNA sequence is TGTGCCAGCAGCCATACGCCCGGGACAGACTCCTACGAGCAGTACTTC. Its coded protein is CASSHTPGTDSYEQYF.